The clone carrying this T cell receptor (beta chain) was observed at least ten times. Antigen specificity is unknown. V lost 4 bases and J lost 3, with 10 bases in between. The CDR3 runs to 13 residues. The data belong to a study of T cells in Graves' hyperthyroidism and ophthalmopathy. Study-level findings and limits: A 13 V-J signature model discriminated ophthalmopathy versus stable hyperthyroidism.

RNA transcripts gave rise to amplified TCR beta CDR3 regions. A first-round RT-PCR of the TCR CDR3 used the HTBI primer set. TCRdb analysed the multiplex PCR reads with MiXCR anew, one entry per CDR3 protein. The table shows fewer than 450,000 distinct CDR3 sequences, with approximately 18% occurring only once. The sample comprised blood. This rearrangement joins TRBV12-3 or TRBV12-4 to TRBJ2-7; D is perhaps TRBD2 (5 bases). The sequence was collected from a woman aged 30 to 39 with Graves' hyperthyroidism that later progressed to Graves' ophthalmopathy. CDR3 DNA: TGTGCCAGCAGTTGGACTGGCAACTACGAGCAGTACTTC. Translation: CASSWTGNYEQYF.